The present entry profiles one TCR beta chain with its context. Mouse germline and gene names are used. The read gets to within 1 residue of the CDR3 end, and the germline J gene fills in the rest. TCRdb's table, derived via immunoSEQ multiplex PCR, lists solely in-frame clones and lacks some. This table has about 1,300 clones, 50% to 65% appearing once. This specimen comes from a study of tissue T cells after allogeneic stem cell transplantation. With 1 base removed from V and 4 bases from J, the gap between germline ends came to 8 bases. The CDR3 has 13 residues. Germline CDR1 is NSHNY and CDR2 is SYGAGN. Time point of the sample: mouse harvest day 7 after allogeneic transplant. Tail vein injection delivered 10^7 T-cell-depleted bone marrow cells and 10^6 splenic CD5+ T cells.

The sequence was obtained from a female BALB/c mouse given C57BL/6 T cells with graft-versus-host disease after an allogeneic hematopoietic cell transplant. Sequencing input: liver tissue. The V call is TRBV13-1, the J call TRBJ1-1; no reliable D call. CDR3 DNA (partial): TGTGCCAGCAGTGATTGGGCGGGCACAGAAGTCTTC. Amino acids: CASSDWAGTEVF. The whole CDR3 reads CASSDWAGTEVFF.